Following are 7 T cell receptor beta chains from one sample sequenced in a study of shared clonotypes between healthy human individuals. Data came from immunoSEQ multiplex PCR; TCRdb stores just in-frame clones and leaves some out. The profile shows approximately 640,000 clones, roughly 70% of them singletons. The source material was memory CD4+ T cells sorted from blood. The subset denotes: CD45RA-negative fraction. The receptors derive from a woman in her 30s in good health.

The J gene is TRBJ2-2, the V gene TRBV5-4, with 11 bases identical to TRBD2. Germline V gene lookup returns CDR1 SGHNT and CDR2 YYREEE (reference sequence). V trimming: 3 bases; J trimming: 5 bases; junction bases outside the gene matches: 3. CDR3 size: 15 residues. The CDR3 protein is CASSSSGRRTGELFF. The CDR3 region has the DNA TGTGCCAGCAGCTCTAGCGGGAGGCGAACCGGGGAGCTGTTTTTT.

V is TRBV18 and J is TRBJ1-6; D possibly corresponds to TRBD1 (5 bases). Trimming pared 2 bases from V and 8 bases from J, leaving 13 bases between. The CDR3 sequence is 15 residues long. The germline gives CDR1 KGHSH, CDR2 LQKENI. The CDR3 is CASSPTQGPYSPLHF. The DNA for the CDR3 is TGTGCCAGCTCACCAACCCAGGGACCATATTCACCCCTCCACTTT.

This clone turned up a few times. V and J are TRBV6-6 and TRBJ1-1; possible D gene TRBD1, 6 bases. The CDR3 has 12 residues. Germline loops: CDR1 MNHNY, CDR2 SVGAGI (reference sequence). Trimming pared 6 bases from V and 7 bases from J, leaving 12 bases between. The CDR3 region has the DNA TGTGCCAGCAGGGGGAAAGGGGGTGAAGCTTTCTTT. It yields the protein CASRGKGGEAFF.

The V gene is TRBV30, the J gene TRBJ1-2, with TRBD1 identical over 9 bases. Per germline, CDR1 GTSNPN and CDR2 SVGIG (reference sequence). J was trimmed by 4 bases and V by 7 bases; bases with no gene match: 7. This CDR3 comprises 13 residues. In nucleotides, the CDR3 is TGTGCCTTCGCGGGACAGGGCGCCTATGGCTACACCTTC. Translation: CAFAGQGAYGYTF.

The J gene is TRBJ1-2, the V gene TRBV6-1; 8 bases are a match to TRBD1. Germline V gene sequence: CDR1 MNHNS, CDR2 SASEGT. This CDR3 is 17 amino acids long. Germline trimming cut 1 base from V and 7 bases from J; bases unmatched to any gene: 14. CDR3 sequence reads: CASSEDQAGGRVSGYTF. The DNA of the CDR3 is TGTGCCAGCAGTGAAGACCAGGCAGGGGGCCGAGTCAGTGGCTACACCTTC.

The CDR3, as DNA: TGTGCCTCAAGGGGCCCGCCGGGCACTGAAGCTTTCTTT. Protein: CASRGPPGTEAFF. The chain couples TRBV6-6 to TRBJ1-1, with D perhaps TRBD1 (5 bases). The germline V gene encodes CDR1 MNHNY and CDR2 SVGAGI (reference sequence). V shed 11 bases and J shed 4 bases, with 17 bases lying between them. This CDR3 comprises 13 residues.

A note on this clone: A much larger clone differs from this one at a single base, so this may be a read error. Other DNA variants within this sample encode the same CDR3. In DNA, the CDR3 is TGCGCCAGCAGTCCCGACAGGGTAGGTCGGAATGAGCAGTTCTTC. Its translation: CASSPDRVGRNEQFF. This chain joins TRBV5-1 and TRBJ2-1; 7 bases line up with TRBD1. CDR1 is SGHRS and CDR2 is YFSETQ in the germline V gene. The CDR3 is made up of 15 amino acids. Unmatched junction bases numbered 12, after V lost 5 bases and J lost 7 bases.